A single sample is the source of the 19 T cell receptor beta chains below, sequenced in a study of low-dose radiotherapy and immunotherapy resistance in tumors. TRAV and TRBV primers primed cDNA for both TCRalpha and TCRbeta. Using a constant-region primer together with a V-primer adapter, TCRs were subjected to around 20 PCR cycles of amplification. TCRdb recomputed calls from the reads with MiXCR, one row per CDR3 protein. The sample has tens of thousands of distinct CDR3 sequences, about 30% seen once. Time point reported: before trial treatment. Sequenced here: PBMCs, sampled before treatment. Source of these receptors: a male donor with rectosigmoid adenocarcinoma.

In its sample, this clonotype was seen many times. The CDR3 region has the DNA TGTGCCAGCAGCTTAGAAGGACCCCTGGCAGTAAATCAGCCCCAGCATTTT. It encodes CASSLEGPLAVNQPQHF. The rearrangement links TRBV7-2 to TRBJ1-5; D not resolved. Germline V lookup: CDR1 SGHTA, CDR2 FQGNSA. The CDR3 has 17 amino acids. Trimming took off 1 base at V and 4 bases at J, with 17 bases between the two ends.

This clonotype appeared many times. The chain couples TRBV12-3 or TRBV12-4 to TRBJ1-1; no definite D call. Trimming cost V 4 bases and J 1 base, with 7 bases left between them. The CDR3 sequence is 13 residues long. CDR3 nucleotide sequence: TGTGCCAGCAGTTATGCAGAGAACACTGAAGCTTTCTTT. Translating it yields CASSYAENTEAFF.

Remarks on this clonotype: Likely a read error: the CDR3 ends without its conserved phenylalanine or tryptophan. The chain links TRBV28 to TRBJ2-7, with 10 bases lining up with TRBD1. Per germline, CDR1 MDHEN and CDR2 SYDVKM. The V and J ends lost 8 bases and 4 bases, in that order; junction bases with no gene match: 5. This CDR3 contains 13 residues. The chain's CDR3 is CASGDRGEYEQYL. CDR3 DNA sequence: TGTGCCAGCGGGGACAGGGGCGAGTACGAGCAGTACCTC.

The table lists this clonotype with many counts. The genes are TRBV19 and TRBJ1-5; D is uncertain. The CDR3 loop spans 13 amino acids. Per the germline V gene, CDR1 is LNHDA and CDR2 is SQIVND (reference sequence). V dropped 6 bases and J dropped 5 bases, with 11 bases sitting between them. The DNA for the CDR3 is TGTGCCAGTAGCCCGGACGGTTATCAGCCCCAGCATTTT. Amino acids: CASSPDGYQPQHF.

This clonotype was observed many times. This chain uses TRBV6-5 with TRBJ1-2, with unresolved D. The CDR3 is 15 amino acids. CDR1 is MNHEY and CDR2 is SVGAGI in the germline V gene. Trimming removed 2 bases from V and 1 base from J, with 11 bases in between. The CDR3 DNA sequence: TGTGCCAGCAGTTACGGCACACCCAGTAACTATGGCTACACCTTC. Its protein is CASSYGTPSNYGYTF.

Notes on this clonotype: One base away lies a much larger clone, so this may be a sequencing read error. The chain carries TRBV27 and TRBJ2-1; 9 bases agree with TRBD1. Germline CDR1 reads MNHEY; CDR2 reads SMNVEV (reference sequence). V shed 5 bases and J 13 bases; nucleotides not matched to a gene: 18. CDR3 length: 16 residues. As DNA, the CDR3 is TGTGCCAGCAGTACCCCCGGGACAGGGAGAAGGGTGACCCAGTTCTTC. Translating it yields CASSTPGTGRRVTQFF.

The chain combines TRBV5-1 with TRBJ2-5; 9 positions agree with TRBD1. The trim removed 3 bases at V and 3 bases at J, leaving 6 bases unmatched. Germline assignment: CDR1 SGHRS and CDR2 YFSETQ. The CDR3 is made up of 15 amino acids. In DNA, the CDR3 is TGCGCCAGCAGCTGGACCGGGACAGGGAAAGAGACCCAGTACTTC. Translated, it gives CASSWTGTGKETQYF. The entire variable domain, with the rest obtained from reference TRBV5-1 and TRBJ2-5, is as follows: KAGVTQTPRYLIKTRGQQVTLSCSPISGHRSVSWYQQTPGQGLQFLFEYFSETQRNKGNFPGRFSGRQFSNSRSEMNVSTLELGDSALYLCASSWTGTGKETQYFGPGTRLLVL.

This clonotype was counted many times. J is TRBJ2-2 and V is TRBV19, with 9 positions matching TRBD1. This CDR3 region has 17 residues. CDR1 and CDR2 (germline): LNHDA, SQIVND (reference sequence). The trim removed 1 base at V and 6 bases at J, leaving 9 bases unmatched. The CDR3 DNA is TGTGCCAGTAGTATAGGACCTGGACAGGGGAGGCCCGGGGAGCTGTTTTTT. It codes for CASSIGPGQGRPGELFF.

The rearrangement links TRBV20-1 to TRBJ2-7; perhaps D is TRBD1 or TRBD2 (5 bases each). V was trimmed by 1 base and J by 6 bases, leaving 13 bases between them. The V gene's germline CDR1 is DFQATT and CDR2 SNEGSKA (reference sequence). CDR3 length equals 13 residues. The CDR3 is CSARVSGALEQYF. In nucleotides, the CDR3 is TGCAGTGCTAGAGTGTCCGGGGCCCTCGAGCAGTACTTC.

The chain couples TRBV20-1 to TRBJ2-7; 9 nucleotides match TRBD1. Germline CDR1 is DFQATT and CDR2 is SNEGSKA (reference sequence). V was clipped by 2 bases and J by 6 bases; unmatched bases: 8. CDR3 size: 14 residues. The CDR3 sequence is CSARPGQGFGEQYF. For the CDR3, the DNA is TGCAGTGCTAGACCGGGACAGGGTTTCGGCGAGCAGTACTTC.

In its sample, this clonotype was seen many times. The chain couples TRBV11-2 to TRBJ1-1; possible D gene TRBD1, 5 bases. Deletions cut 6 bases from V and 4 bases from J, with 18 bases between. The CDR3 runs 15 residues. The germline V gene has CDR1 SGHAT and CDR2 FQNNGV. The CDR3 is CASRPIRGAPTEAFF. As DNA, the CDR3 is TGTGCCAGCAGGCCGATCCGCGGGGCACCCACTGAAGCTTTCTTT.

As concerns this clonotype: This likely came from a read error, as a far larger clone is one base away. The V gene is TRBV20-1, the J gene TRBJ2-7; tentatively, D is TRBD2 (5 bases). CDR3 size: 13 residues. The germline V gene encodes CDR1 DFQATT and CDR2 SNEGSKA (reference sequence). The V end lost 4 bases, the J end lost 7 bases, and 17 bases lay between the germline ends. CDR3 DNA sequence: TGCAGTGCTACCGTCGAGGCGGGCAATGAGCAGTACTTC. It codes for CSATVEAGNEQYF.

There are many counts of this clonotype. The genes are TRBV19 and TRBJ1-5; D ambiguous. CDR1 is LNHDA and CDR2 is SQIVND in the germline V gene (reference sequence). This CDR3 has 13 residues. The V end lost 3 bases, the J end lost 3 bases, and 6 bases lay between the germline ends. CDR3 sequence reads: CASSIQHNQPQHF. As DNA, the CDR3 is TGTGCCAGTAGTATCCAGCACAATCAGCCCCAGCATTTT.

A word on this clonotype: It differs at one base from a far larger clone, so likely a read error. The chain recombines TRBV7-2 with TRBJ2-7; D not certain. Germline V CDR1 and CDR2: SGHTA, FQGNSA. The germline V and J ends were trimmed by 4 bases and 7 bases, with 20 bases remaining between them. The CDR3 contains 15 residues. The CDR3 reads CASSSYGGAYNEQYF. CDR3 sequence (DNA): TGTGCCAGCAGCTCGTACGGCGGAGCTTACAATGAGCAGTACTTC.

This clonotype has a count of ten or more. The chain is built from TRBV24-1 and TRBJ1-2; TRBD1 agrees at 8 bases. After removal of 4 bases from V and 7 bases from J, the junction contained 7 bases not matched to a gene. CDR3 length: 14 residues. Germline-derived CDR1 and CDR2 are KGHDR and SFDVKD. CDR3 sequence (DNA): TGTGCCACCAGTGACCGCGGACAGGGTCGTGGCTACACCTTC. Its translation: CATSDRGQGRGYTF.

The chain carries TRBV6-6 and TRBJ2-4, with 9 positions matching TRBD1. This CDR3 comprises 14 residues. With V trimmed by 2 bases and J by 6 bases, 2 bases remained unmatched. Looked up from germline, CDR1 is MNHNY and CDR2 is SVGAGI (reference sequence). CDR3 nucleotides: TGTGCCAGCAGTTACGGGACAGGGAGAAACATTCAGTACTTC. Translation: CASSYGTGRNIQYF.

The chain uses TRBV20-1 and TRBJ2-3; 9 nucleotides match TRBD2. The junction had 4 bases not matched to a gene; V was cut back by 2 bases and J by 7 bases. CDR3 length: 13 residues. Germline V CDR1 and CDR2: DFQATT, SNEGSKA (reference sequence). In DNA form, the CDR3 reads TGCAGTGCTAGACCTAGCGGGGAGTATACGCAGTATTTT. Its protein product is CSARPSGEYTQYF.

This clonotype showed up just once. The V and J genes are TRBV27 and TRBJ2-2; the match to TRBD2 covers 14 bases. This CDR3 contains 16 residues. With 3 bases clipped from V and 4 bases from J, the junction kept 1 base outside the gene matches. The germline V gene encodes CDR1 MNHEY and CDR2 SMNVEV (reference sequence). The CDR3 DNA is TGTGCCAGCAGTTTCGGACTAGCGGGGGGCACCGGGGAGCTGTTTTTT. It codes for CASSFGLAGGTGELFF.

This clonotype appeared many times. This chain links TRBV20-1 with TRBJ2-5; D might be TRBD1 (5 bases). The CDR3 covers 12 residues. CDR1 DFQATT and CDR2 SNEGSKA come from the germline V gene (reference sequence). Between the trimmed V and J ends, which lost 7 bases and 5 bases, there was a span of 14 bases. The CDR3 spells CSVPARAETQYF. CDR3 nucleotides: TGCAGTGTCCCGGCCAGGGCGGAGACCCAGTACTTC.